This T cell receptor (beta chain) was obtained from a study of Ad26.COV2.S vaccination and SARS-CoV-2 variants. The overall study: A COV1001 Ad26.COV2.S trial-arm participant provided the sample. Once, or twice with 56 days between doses, Ad26.COV2.S was given intramuscularly.

Using immunoSEQ multiplex PCR, the repertoire was profiled, and TCRdb retains in-frame clones only, with some absent. Here the sample spans 400,000 or so clones, more than 85% being singletons. From germline, CDR1 is MNHEY and CDR2 SVGEGT. The CDR3 covers 16 residues. V was shortened by 5 bases and J by 3 bases, with 18 bases between the two germline ends. Treatment noted: around 19 received Ad26.COV2.S at low or high dose, single or two shots; 5 received placebo; per-sample allocation not given. Vaccine and placebo recipients were sampled on day 63 after the first injection. Vaccination used an Ad26 vector expressing Wuhan-strain SARS-CoV-2 spike.

The specimen was peripheral blood, collected in a trial of Ad26.COV2.S vaccine versus placebo. The TCR sequence derives from a person between 18 and 65 years old who received the Ad26.COV2.S COVID-19 vaccine or a placebo. This sequence joins TRBV6-2 or TRBV6-3 and TRBJ2-3, with D possibly TRBD1 on 6 matching bases. CDR3 residues: CASSRLVGRGTDTQYF. CDR3 sequence (DNA): TGTGCCAGCAGTCGCCTAGTGGGAAGGGGGACAGATACGCAGTATTTT.